This TCR beta chain was captured in a study of shared clonotypes between healthy human individuals. Replicate PCRs for sorted subsets used around 200 ng DNA; this equaled about 30,000 T cell genomes. Profiling relied on immunoSEQ multiplex PCR, and the TCRdb table lists in-frame clones only, not all of them. The table lists about 1 million clones, about 80% of them singletons. All donors were healthy HIV-negative adults lacking recent acute infections or vaccinations. Naive CD4+ cells were CD45RA-selected; the remaining cells were memory. The CDR3 covers 17 residues. Trimming took 2 bases from V and 9 from J; bases not matched to a gene: 11. The germline CDR1 and CDR2 sequences are SGHDN and FVKESK.

The sequenced material came from memory CD4+ T cells sorted from blood. Subset here: CD45RA-negative fraction. This receptor was taken from a man between 18 and 29 years old in good health. J is TRBJ1-6 and V is TRBV14, with 9 bases identical to TRBD1. The CDR3 region has the DNA TGTGCCAGCAGCCAAACAGGGGGCCGGACCGGCCTTTCACCCCTCCACTTT. Protein sequence: CASSQTGGRTGLSPLHF.